This TCR beta chain was captured by sequencing in a study of control samples from healthy donors and cancer patients. Germline CDR1 is LNHDA and CDR2 is SQIVND (reference sequence). Trimming stripped 7 bases from V and 0 bases from J, with 13 bases between. This CDR3 has 15 amino acids. Only in-frame clones appear in the TCRdb table, and some are missing; sequencing was by immunoSEQ multiplex PCR. The repertoire holds about 44,000 clones, with around 87% as singletons. There are a few counts of this clone. The source material was PBMCs. The receptor's source is a woman aged 55-69 years with lung cancer. This chain uses TRBV19 with TRBJ2-1; D might be TRBD2 (6 bases). Here the CDR3 DNA reads TGTGCCAGTAACGTAGGGGAGGCCTCCTACAATGAGCAGTTCTTC. Its translation is CASNVGEASYNEQFF.